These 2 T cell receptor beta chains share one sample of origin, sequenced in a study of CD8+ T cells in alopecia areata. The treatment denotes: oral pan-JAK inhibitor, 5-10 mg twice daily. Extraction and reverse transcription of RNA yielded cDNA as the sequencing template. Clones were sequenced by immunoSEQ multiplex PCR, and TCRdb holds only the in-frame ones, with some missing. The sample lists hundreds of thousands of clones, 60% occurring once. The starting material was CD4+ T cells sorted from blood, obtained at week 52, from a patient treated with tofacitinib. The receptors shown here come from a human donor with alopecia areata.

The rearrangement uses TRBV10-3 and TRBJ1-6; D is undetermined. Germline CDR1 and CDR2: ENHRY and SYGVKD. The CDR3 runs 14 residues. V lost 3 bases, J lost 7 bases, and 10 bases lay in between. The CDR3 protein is CAISEQFGNSPLHF. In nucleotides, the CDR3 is TGTGCCATCAGTGAACAGTTCGGAAATTCACCCCTCCACTTT.

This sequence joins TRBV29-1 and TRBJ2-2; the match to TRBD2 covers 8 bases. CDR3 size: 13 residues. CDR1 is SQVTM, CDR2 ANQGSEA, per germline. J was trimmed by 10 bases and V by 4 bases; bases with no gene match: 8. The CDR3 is CSVGSRGGKELFF. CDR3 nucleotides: TGCAGCGTTGGATCACGGGGGGGGAAGGAGCTGTTTTTT.